What follows are 3 T cell receptor beta chains derived from one specimen sequenced in a study of blood T cell repertoires in COVID-19. Sequencing used immunoSEQ multiplex PCR; TCRdb keeps in-frame clones, though not all of them. The profile shows 150,000 to 200,000 clones, about 77% of them singletons. The sample was peripheral blood. These receptors came from a woman over 75 with acute or convalescent COVID-19.

The chain uses TRBV5-6 and TRBJ2-5, with 10 bases lining up with TRBD2. V dropped 1 base and J dropped 5; count of bases not matched to a gene: 5. CDR1 and CDR2 (germline): SGHDT, YYEEEE. CDR3 length equals 15 residues. The CDR3 sequence is CASSLPAGGVETQYF. DNA of the CDR3: TGTGCCAGCAGCTTGCCAGCGGGAGGGGTTGAGACCCAGTACTTC.

This clone was observed a few times. The chain has TRBV7-9 and TRBJ2-1; 7 bases line up with TRBD2. Germline V gene lookup returns CDR1 SEHNR and CDR2 FQNEAQ (reference sequence). The length of the CDR3 is 15 residues. The trim removed 4 bases at V and 0 bases at J, leaving 3 bases unmatched. CDR3 sequence reads: CASSWGGSSYNEQFF. CDR3 bases: TGTGCCAGCAGCTGGGGCGGGAGCTCCTACAATGAGCAGTTCTTC.

J is TRBJ2-6 and V is TRBV7-6; 9 bases match TRBD1. Germline V gene sequence: CDR1 SGHVS, CDR2 FNYEAQ. The CDR3 spans 18 residues. The V segment lost 5 bases and the J segment 2 bases; nucleotides outside the gene matches: 10. CDR3 protein: CASSPRPGTGTGANVLTF. In DNA form, the CDR3 reads TGTGCCAGCAGCCCGCGTCCCGGGACAGGGACTGGGGCCAACGTCCTGACTTTC.